This entry lists 17 T cell receptor beta chains sequenced from one sample in a study of shared clonotypes between healthy human individuals (dated by TCRdb to 2018 to 2021). Library creation used the immunoSEQ multiplex PCR assay. Here the immuneACCESS table is served through TCRdb, limited to in-frame sequences with V and J called. Missing clones are a known gap in these copies; in checked studies unresolved V genes cover under half, and the rest lacks a known reason. Counted in this sample were millions of clones; around 90% of them appeared once. The ten largest clones add up to around 0.15% of the sample. The sequenced sample was naive CD4+ T cells sorted from blood. The cell subset or site label of this sample denotes: CD45RA+ positively selected. The receptors come from a man aged 18 to 30 in good health.

The chain employs TRBV2 and TRBJ2-7; TRBD2 matches at 11 bases. The length of the CDR3 is 13 residues. Germline V CDR1 and CDR2: SNHLY, FYNNEI. Germline trimming cut 9 bases from V and 6 bases from J; bases unmatched to any gene: 7. Written as DNA, the CDR3 is TGTGCCAGTAGACTAGCGGGAAATGGCGAGCAGTACTTC. It yields the protein CASRLAGNGEQYF. Full variable domain (rest looked up from reference TRBV2 and TRBJ2-7): EPEVTQTPSHQVTQMGQEVILRCVPISNHLYFYWYRQILGQKVEFLVSFYNNEISEKSEIFDDQFSVERPDGSNFTLKIRSTKLEDSAMYFCASRLAGNGEQYFGPGTRLTVT.

The rearrangement uses TRBV10-1 and TRBJ2-7; TRBD2 agrees at 8 bases. Germline-derived CDR1 and CDR2 are WNHNN and SYGVQD (reference sequence). With 6 bases clipped from V and 2 bases from J, the junction kept 6 bases outside the gene matches. The CDR3 runs 14 residues. CDR3 sequence (DNA): TGCGCCAGCAGCCTAAGCGGGAGTACCTACGAGCAGTACTTC. This gives the protein CASSLSGSTYEQYF.

The rearrangement links TRBV19 to TRBJ1-5, with D unresolved. V lost 10 bases to trimming and J lost 7 bases, with 20 bases between them. CDR3 length equals 14 residues. CDR1 and CDR2 from the germline V gene are LNHDA and SQIVND (reference sequence). The CDR3 DNA reads as TGTGCCACCAGAAGCAGTTTGGGAGGACAGCCCCAGCATTTT. Its translation: CATRSSLGGQPQHF.

In this sample, this clone turned up a few times. The genes are TRBV19 and TRBJ1-3; no clear D. Germline V gene lookup returns CDR1 LNHDA and CDR2 SQIVND (reference sequence). The CDR3 runs to 12 residues. V was pared by 11 bases and J by 4 bases, with 12 bases between. The CDR3, as DNA: TGTGCCTCCTGGACGGCCGGAAACACCATATATTTT. Protein: CASWTAGNTIYF.

V is TRBV10-1 and J is TRBJ2-1; 7 bases are a match to TRBD2. The CDR3 totals 15 residues. Germline-derived CDR1 and CDR2 are WNHNN and SYGVQD (reference sequence). V was clipped by 5 bases and J by 8 bases; unmatched bases: 12. The CDR3 loop is CASSPGDYASDEQFF. CDR3 coding DNA: TGCGCCAGCAGTCCCGGGGACTACGCCTCGGATGAGCAGTTCTTC.

The rearrangement joins TRBV28 to TRBJ1-2; a possible D gene is TRBD1 (5 bases). CDR1 and CDR2 (germline): MDHEN, SYDVKM. The V end was cut by 10 bases, the J end by 2 bases, with 14 bases between. The length of the CDR3 is 13 residues. The CDR3 is CATLRQINYGYTF. CDR3 DNA: TGTGCCACCCTACGACAGATCAACTATGGCTACACCTTC.

The J gene is TRBJ2-3, the V gene TRBV5-1; D may correspond to TRBD1 or TRBD2 (5 bases each). The V and J ends lost 6 bases and 3 bases respectively, with 14 bases between them. The CDR3 is made up of 14 amino acids. The germline gives CDR1 SGHRS, CDR2 YFSETQ. The CDR3 nucleotides read TGCGCCAGCAACGTTGAGAGGGGTACAGATACGCAGTATTTT. Translated, it gives CASNVERGTDTQYF.

V is TRBV10-2 and J is TRBJ1-2; a possible D gene is TRBD1 (5 bases). Germline V gene sequence: CDR1 WSHSY, CDR2 SAAADI. The CDR3 spans 16 residues. V gave up 3 bases and J gave up 2 bases, with 16 bases separating them. The CDR3 sequence: CASSDPSGGTNYGYTF. The CDR3 nucleotides are TGCGCCAGCAGTGATCCCTCGGGGGGGACCAACTATGGCTACACCTTC.

As concerns this clone: The sample has other DNA sequences that encode this CDR3 too. J is TRBJ1-3 and V is TRBV7-9; D ambiguous. Germline V gene data show CDR1 as SEHNR and CDR2 as FQNEAQ (reference sequence). Between the trimmed V and J ends, which lost 11 bases and 0 bases, there was a span of 11 bases. The CDR3 has 13 amino acids. The CDR3 protein is CASREGSGNTIYF. The CDR3 DNA reads TGTGCCTCGCGGGAAGGCTCTGGAAACACCATATATTTT.

The chain joins TRBV6-1 to TRBJ2-7; 9 nucleotides agree with TRBD2. V lost 4 bases and J lost 7; bases outside the gene matches: 8. The CDR3 spans 14 residues. Per germline, CDR1 MNHNS and CDR2 SASEGT. The chain's CDR3 is CASSVLREGWEQYF. DNA of the CDR3: TGTGCCAGCAGTGTGTTGCGGGAGGGATGGGAGCAGTACTTC.

J is TRBJ2-5 and V is TRBV5-1, with a tentative D call TRBD2 (6 bases). Germline CDR1 and CDR2: SGHRS and YFSETQ. The ends were cut back, 6 bases at V and 5 bases at J, with 14 bases in the middle. The CDR3 totals 13 residues. The CDR3: CASKRGSTETQYF. The CDR3 bases are TGCGCCAGCAAACGGGGGTCCACGGAGACCCAGTACTTC.

For the CDR3, the DNA is TGTGCCGGGGGAAGGGATCCAGGGCAGCCCCAGCATTTT. Its protein is CAGGRDPGQPQHF. The rearrangement uses TRBV19 and TRBJ1-5, with D perhaps matching TRBD1 (5 bases). The CDR3 is made up of 13 amino acids. The V gene's germline CDR1 is LNHDA and CDR2 SQIVND (reference sequence). The V and J ends lost 11 bases and 7 bases respectively, with 18 bases between them.

The genes are TRBV2 and TRBJ1-5; weak D call: TRBD1 (5 bases). Germline-derived CDR1 and CDR2 are SNHLY and FYNNEI. Trimming removed 6 bases from V and 2 bases from J, with 8 bases in between. The CDR3 runs 13 residues. CDR3 in DNA: TGTGCCAGCAGCCCAGGGCGCAATCAGCCCCAGCATTTT. This translates into CASSPGRNQPQHF.

This clone was seen a single time. Other DNA sequences in the sample encode the same CDR3. The chain carries TRBV18 and TRBJ2-7, with a weak D call TRBD1 (6 bases). Germline V gene data show CDR1 as KGHSH and CDR2 as LQKENI. There are 15 residues in the CDR3. Trimming cost V 3 bases and J 1 base, with 13 bases left between them. The CDR3 protein is CASSPPVQGSYEQYF. The CDR3, as DNA: TGTGCCAGCTCACCGCCGGTACAGGGTTCCTACGAGCAGTACTTC.

The chain is built from TRBV4-1 and TRBJ1-6; 7 bases are shared with TRBD1. This CDR3 is 15 amino acids long. Trimming cost V 3 bases and J 10 bases; bases outside gene matches: 9. Germline V gene data show CDR1 as MGHRA and CDR2 as YSYEKL. CDR3 loop: CASSQADRVGSPLHF. The CDR3 DNA sequence: TGCGCCAGCAGCCAGGCCGACAGGGTCGGCTCACCCCTCCACTTT.

The J gene is TRBJ1-2, the V gene TRBV13; no reliable D call. Per the germline V gene, CDR1 is PRHDT and CDR2 is FYEKMQ (reference sequence). The CDR3 loop spans 13 amino acids. With 3 bases removed from V and 3 bases from J, the gap between germline ends came to 8 bases. DNA of the CDR3: TGTGCCAGCAGCTTGCGAGGCGACTATGGCTACACCTTC. Its protein product is CASSLRGDYGYTF.

The chain links TRBV5-6 to TRBJ2-2; D is ambiguous. The V gene lost 2 bases and the J gene lost 6 bases, with 14 bases spanning the gap. Germline CDR1 SGHDT, CDR2 YYEEEE. This CDR3 is built from 15 residues. CDR3 sequence (DNA): TGTGCCAGCAGCTTAAGCCCTACAAACCCCGGGGAGCTGTTTTTT. Protein sequence: CASSLSPTNPGELFF.